One TCR beta chain is described in this entry. Its cognate antigen is unknown. Reverse transcription of extracted RNA yielded cDNA, which provided the sequencing template. The method was immunoSEQ multiplex PCR; TCRdb's version includes in-frame clones alone and lacks a portion of them. This repertoire shows fewer than 100,000 clones, roughly 42% found once; its top ten account for about 0.79%. This specimen belongs to a study of CD8+ T cells in alopecia areata. Study as a whole: Twice daily, treated patients received 5 to 10 mg of oral tofacitinib. Study-wide results and caveats: Higher clonality was seen in lesional scalp than in normal scalp, especially in alopecia totalis/universalis.

Germline V gene lookup returns CDR1 SGHTA and CDR2 FQGNSA. V lost 2 bases to trimming and J lost 5 bases; unmatched junction nucleotides: 8. The CDR3 loop spans 15 amino acids. The clonotype comes from a human donor with alopecia areata. V is TRBV7-2 and J is TRBJ2-5; 7 nucleotides line up with TRBD2. Specimen: CD4+ T cells sorted from blood. The CDR3 sequence: CASSLRGRLDETQYF. The CDR3 DNA reads as TGTGCCAGCAGCTTACGCGGGAGATTGGATGAGACCCAGTACTTC.